This TCR beta chain was sequenced during a study of cytotoxic CD8 clonotypes in ibrutinib-treated CLL. In the study overall: Among responders, roughly 25 were partial and 2 complete; after median about 70 months, roughly 14 stayed remitted and roughly 12 progressed.

This CDR3 region has 15 residues. Germline V gene data show CDR1 as SNHLY and CDR2 as FYNNEI. V lost 6 bases to trimming and J lost 6 bases; unmatched junction nucleotides: 10. This clone was observed a single time. What it recognizes is unknown. The study's findings and limits: Patients showed higher baseline clonality than age-matched healthy donors, and it tracked circulating CD8+ T-cell counts.

Depths of 1 in 200,000 to 1 in 1 million T cells were the sequencing target. The data were produced by immunoSEQ multiplex PCR, yet TCRdb's version contains in-frame clones alone and is incomplete. The sample has about 160,000 clones, over 65% seen once. The sequencing used PBMCs, collected after 12 months of ibrutinib treatment. The receptor was isolated from a human donor with chronic lymphocytic leukemia. V usage is TRBV2 and J usage is TRBJ2-3; 9 nucleotides align to TRBD2. The CDR3 spells CASRSGGTSMDTQYF. The CDR3 DNA reads TGTGCCAGCAGATCAGGGGGGACTAGCATGGATACGCAGTATTTT.